This note documents a single TCR beta chain sequence. Its antigen is unknown. Nothing much larger sits one base from this clone, and base qualities are not available. The immunoSEQ Assay, a bias-controlled multiplex PCR, was used to amplify TCRbeta CDR3 regions from genomic DNA. From the authors' description of their analysis: The number of nucleated cells in each sample was estimated by amplification of reference gene primers within the assay. To quantify the absolute abundance of each unique TCRbeta CDR3 rearrangement, sequence reads were collapsed and filtered. For each sample, productive Simpson clonality was calculated as the square root of Simpson's diversity index across productive rearrangements. Not all clones reach the TCRdb copy of this immuneACCESS table, which keeps in-frame sequences only. Checked studies attribute under half of the gap to unresolved V genes and leave the rest unexplained. Clone size and V and J calls were adopted from that table, with D and trimming inferred from the DNA. The table for this sample lists about 240,000 clones; about nine tenths of them were counted only once. Clones ranked in the top ten supply 0.83% of the sample.

This entry is derived from a study of blood T cell repertoires in COVID-19 (dated by TCRdb to about 2020). About the investigation overall: The collaborator samples originated in the United States, Italy and Spain and spanned the acute and convalescent phases of COVID-19. The material from the prospective study consisted of cDNA or gDNA derived from T cells, B-cell-depleted T cells, or PBMCs. Deeply sampled blood TCRbeta repertoires from subjects exposed to, actively infected with, or recovered from COVID-19 were included in the dataset. A freely available public database, intended as a resource for researchers studying the immune response to SARS-CoV-2, is where the repertoires were released. The samples were drawn from two sources: the first 160 participants of the ongoing ImmuneRACE study, and 1,200 or so subjects contributed by 6 global collaborators. A de-identified subject ID, COVID-19 status, age in years and sex were almost always included in the sample metadata. Where available, HLA class I and class II types were obtained from metadata supplied by the sample provider rather than from assay-based typing. Overall results and qualifications from the work: How much clinical and demographic metadata was included differed by source and by participant, and the metadata was provided uncurated.

CDR3 length: 16 amino acids, cysteine to phenylalanine. Only the CDR3 DNA is retained, 48 bases long and in frame from the first base. The germline V gene encodes CDR1 SGHNT and CDR2 YYREEE (reference sequence). From V the trimming removes 5 bases and from J it removes 6 bases, while the gene matches leave 13 bases of the junction unaccounted for. One collaborating source in Seattle enrolled patients during active infection and followed them longitudinally through the course of disease. Collaborating institutions collected whole blood in K2EDTA tubes following their own protocols. For TCRbeta analysis, collaborator samples were shipped as frozen whole blood, as isolated PBMCs, or as DNA extracted from either sample type.

Sequenced material: peripheral blood. The rearrangement combines TRBV5-4 with TRBJ2-1, and 8 junctional nucleotides match TRBD2. The receptor comes from a man aged 25 to 40 with COVID-19, enrolled during active disease. The nucleotides are TGTGCCAGCAGTCGGCGCCGACTAGCGATTGCCAATGAGCAGTTCTTC. Its protein product is CASSRRRLAIANEQFF.